Listed below are T cell receptor beta chains from one sample, sequenced in a study of T cell responses to AZD1222 COVID-19 vaccine. Assay used: immunoSEQ multiplex PCR; TCRdb lists only in-frame clones, some missing. Of around 100,000 clones listed, 85% to 90% were seen once; the top ten hold about 8.4%. Sequences were derived from peripheral blood, sampled on day 0 of AZD1222 vaccination. The source is an adult in good health. CDR3s include the opening cysteine and the closing phenylalanine or tryptophan. Fields, in order: J gene, V gene, D gene, clone size, CDR3 protein, CDR3 DNA. The D gene is left open where the match is weak. Part of the rows lack a size; the others show once, few, many or a class for expanded clones.

j_call: TRBJ2-7
v_call: TRBV5-1
d_call: -
clone_size: -
cdr3_aa: CASSPTGTHYEQYF
cdr3_nt: TGCGCCAGCAGCCCGACCGGGACACACTACGAGCAGTACTTC

j_call: TRBJ1-5
v_call: TRBV6-5
d_call: TRBD1
clone_size: -
cdr3_aa: CASSQGAEQPQHF
cdr3_nt: TGTGCCAGCAGCCAGGGGGCGGAACAGCCCCAGCATTTT

j_call: TRBJ2-2
v_call: TRBV5-1
d_call: -
clone_size: once
cdr3_aa: CASSLVSGHAGELFF
cdr3_nt: TGCGCCAGCAGTTTAGTAAGCGGGCATGCCGGGGAGCTGTTTTTT

j_call: TRBJ2-3
v_call: TRBV5-5
d_call: -
clone_size: -
cdr3_aa: CASSHTWGISTDTQYF
cdr3_nt: TGTGCCAGCAGCCATACGTGGGGAATTAGCACAGATACGCAGTATTTT

j_call: TRBJ1-2
v_call: TRBV4-3
d_call: -
clone_size: -
cdr3_aa: CASSQGFRGGSFINYGYTF
cdr3_nt: TGCGCCAGCAGCCAAGGGTTTCGGGGCGGCAGCTTCATTAACTATGGCTACACCTTC

j_call: TRBJ2-7
v_call: TRBV4-3
d_call: -
clone_size: once
cdr3_aa: CASSQDRGYEQYF
cdr3_nt: TGCGCCAGCAGCCAAGACAGGGGTTACGAGCAGTACTTC

j_call: TRBJ2-3
v_call: TRBV9
d_call: TRBD2
clone_size: -
cdr3_aa: CASSTRGGGTDTQYF
cdr3_nt: TGTGCCAGCAGCACCCGCGGGGGTGGCACAGATACGCAGTATTTT

j_call: TRBJ2-7
v_call: TRBV19
d_call: -
clone_size: -
cdr3_aa: CASNQWGEYEQYF
cdr3_nt: TGTGCCAGTAACCAGTGGGGGGAATACGAGCAGTACTTC

j_call: TRBJ2-7
v_call: TRBV4-3
d_call: -
clone_size: -
cdr3_aa: CASSQGIDSTYEQYF
cdr3_nt: TGCGCCAGCAGCCAGGGGATAGACAGCACCTACGAGCAGTACTTC

j_call: TRBJ1-5
v_call: TRBV6-1
d_call: -
clone_size: -
cdr3_aa: CASSESWGQPQHF
cdr3_nt: TGTGCCAGCAGTGAATCATGGGGTCAGCCCCAGCATTTT

j_call: TRBJ2-1
v_call: TRBV5-1
d_call: -
clone_size: once
cdr3_aa: CASSQQYNEQFF
cdr3_nt: TGCGCCAGCAGCCAGCAATACAATGAGCAGTTCTTC

j_call: TRBJ2-2
v_call: TRBV14
d_call: TRBD2
clone_size: -
cdr3_aa: CASSQISGLGLPGELFF
cdr3_nt: TGTGCCAGCAGCCAAATATCGGGACTAGGACTCCCCGGGGAGCTGTTTTTT

j_call: TRBJ1-1
v_call: TRBV5-1
d_call: -
clone_size: -
cdr3_aa: CASSSPVNTEAFF
cdr3_nt: TGCGCCAGCAGCTCCCCGGTGAACACTGAAGCTTTCTTT

j_call: TRBJ2-2
v_call: TRBV30
d_call: -
clone_size: -
cdr3_aa: CAWSVQPSVELFF
cdr3_nt: TGTGCCTGGAGTGTACAACCGAGCGTCGAGCTGTTTTTT

j_call: TRBJ1-6
v_call: TRBV19
d_call: -
clone_size: few
cdr3_aa: CASRWEGYSPLHF
cdr3_nt: TGTGCCAGTAGATGGGAAGGGTATTCACCCCTCCACTTT

j_call: TRBJ2-5
v_call: TRBV5-1
d_call: -
clone_size: few
cdr3_aa: CASSGQTQETQYF
cdr3_nt: TGCGCCAGCAGTGGACAGACCCAAGAGACCCAGTACTTC

j_call: TRBJ1-2
v_call: TRBV11-1
d_call: -
clone_size: -
cdr3_aa: CASSSNYGYTF
cdr3_nt: TGTGCCAGCAGCTCTAACTATGGCTACACCTTC

j_call: TRBJ1-2
v_call: TRBV5-6
d_call: -
clone_size: -
cdr3_aa: CASSPDILKGGYTF
cdr3_nt: TGTGCCAGCAGCCCCGACATCCTTAAGGGAGGCTACACCTTC

j_call: TRBJ2-3
v_call: TRBV5-1
d_call: -
clone_size: -
cdr3_aa: CASRGEPGHKYDTQYF
cdr3_nt: TGCGCCAGCAGAGGGGAACCGGGACATAAATACGATACGCAGTATTTT

j_call: TRBJ1-4
v_call: TRBV9
d_call: TRBD1
clone_size: -
cdr3_aa: CASSSGPGGPNEKLFF
cdr3_nt: TGTGCCAGCAGCTCTGGTCCAGGGGGGCCTAATGAAAAACTGTTTTTT

j_call: TRBJ1-6
v_call: TRBV19
d_call: TRBD1
clone_size: -
cdr3_aa: CASTPIGGSPLHF
cdr3_nt: TGTGCCAGTACCCCGATAGGGGGCTCACCCCTCCACTTT

j_call: TRBJ1-2
v_call: TRBV7-9
d_call: TRBD1
clone_size: -
cdr3_aa: CASSTYRGSANYGYTF
cdr3_nt: TGTGCCAGCAGCACCTACAGGGGGTCCGCTAACTATGGCTACACCTTC

j_call: TRBJ1-2
v_call: TRBV4-1
d_call: TRBD1
clone_size: -
cdr3_aa: CASSQEYVGDRGNYGYTF
cdr3_nt: TGCGCCAGCAGCCAAGAGTATGTCGGGGACAGGGGGAACTATGGCTACACCTTC

j_call: TRBJ2-7
v_call: TRBV5-4
d_call: -
clone_size: -
cdr3_aa: CASSFQGGPYEQYF
cdr3_nt: TGTGCCAGCAGCTTCCAGGGGGGACCCTACGAGCAGTACTTC

j_call: TRBJ2-5
v_call: TRBV4-1
d_call: -
clone_size: -
cdr3_aa: CASSQDRVRTQETQYF
cdr3_nt: TGCGCCAGCAGCCAAGATAGGGTGCGGACCCAAGAGACCCAGTACTTC

j_call: TRBJ2-7
v_call: TRBV9
d_call: TRBD1
clone_size: few
cdr3_aa: CASSVGGQGAEQYF
cdr3_nt: TGTGCCAGCAGCGTAGGGGGACAGGGTGCCGAGCAGTACTTC

j_call: TRBJ1-1
v_call: TRBV7-8
d_call: -
clone_size: -
cdr3_aa: CASSLRGQGNTEAFF
cdr3_nt: TGTGCCAGCAGCCTCCGGGGGCAAGGGAACACTGAAGCTTTCTTT

j_call: TRBJ1-5
v_call: TRBV5-1
d_call: -
clone_size: -
cdr3_aa: CASSLGTDSNQPQHF
cdr3_nt: TGCGCCAGCAGCTTGGGGACAGATAGCAATCAGCCCCAGCATTTT

j_call: TRBJ1-1
v_call: TRBV4-1
d_call: -
clone_size: -
cdr3_aa: CASSRGPNSLGGGNTEAFF
cdr3_nt: TGCGCCAGCAGCCGGGGCCCGAACTCCCTCGGGGGGGGGAACACTGAAGCTTTCTTT

j_call: TRBJ2-5
v_call: TRBV7-6
d_call: -
clone_size: -
cdr3_aa: CASSSPIGGAQETQYF
cdr3_nt: TGTGCCAGCAGCTCTCCTATCGGGGGAGCCCAAGAGACCCAGTACTTC

j_call: TRBJ1-2
v_call: TRBV7-2
d_call: -
clone_size: -
cdr3_aa: CASREGQLLYGYTF
cdr3_nt: TGTGCCAGCAGGGAAGGACAGCTACTCTATGGCTACACCTTC

j_call: TRBJ1-2
v_call: TRBV5-1
d_call: TRBD1
clone_size: -
cdr3_aa: CASSLDRTGHPSINYGYTF
cdr3_nt: TGCGCCAGCAGCCTGGATCGGACAGGCCACCCATCAATTAACTATGGCTACACCTTC

j_call: TRBJ1-4
v_call: TRBV9
d_call: -
clone_size: -
cdr3_aa: CASSVDRGDNEKLFF
cdr3_nt: TGTGCCAGCAGCGTAGATCGGGGGGATAATGAAAAACTGTTTTTT

j_call: TRBJ1-6
v_call: TRBV7-9
d_call: TRBD1
clone_size: once
cdr3_aa: CASNSGQGGSPLHF
cdr3_nt: TGTGCCAGCAACTCAGGACAGGGTGGGTCACCCCTCCACTTT

j_call: TRBJ2-6
v_call: TRBV15
d_call: -
clone_size: -
cdr3_aa: CATSSRGANVLTF
cdr3_nt: TGTGCCACCAGCAGCCGTGGGGCCAACGTCCTGACTTTC

j_call: TRBJ2-2
v_call: TRBV27
d_call: -
clone_size: -
cdr3_aa: CASSPLRVSGTGELFF
cdr3_nt: TGTGCCAGCAGTCCCTTAAGGGTATCGGGGACCGGGGAGCTGTTTTTT

j_call: TRBJ2-1
v_call: TRBV5-1
d_call: -
clone_size: -
cdr3_aa: CASSPSAASYNEQFF
cdr3_nt: TGCGCCAGCAGCCCCTCCGCGGCCTCCTACAATGAGCAGTTCTTC

j_call: TRBJ1-2
v_call: TRBV7-9
d_call: -
clone_size: -
cdr3_aa: CASSLQGEDGYTF
cdr3_nt: TGTGCCAGCAGCTTACAGGGCGAAGATGGCTACACCTTC

j_call: TRBJ1-5
v_call: TRBV5-6
d_call: -
clone_size: -
cdr3_aa: CASARDGGYNQPQHF
cdr3_nt: TGTGCCAGCGCCCGGGACGGGGGTTACAATCAGCCCCAGCATTTT